This T cell receptor (beta chain) derives from a study of tumor-infiltrating lymphocytes in localized non-small cell lung cancer. Study-wide context: Tumor tissue and non-adjacent uninvolved lung came from each patient. Study-level findings and limits: Only some patients had TCR sequencing, depending on available tissue. Immunotypes IM1 and IM2 had similar TCR-derived T-cell fractions.

Clones were sequenced by immunoSEQ multiplex PCR, and TCRdb holds only the in-frame ones, with some missing. The sample consists of thousands of clones, roughly two fifths of them appearing once. This clone was counted once. Its antigen remains unidentified. The CDR3 length is 14 residues. Germline assignment: CDR1 MDHEN and CDR2 SYDVKM. Trimming removed 5 bases at V and 2 bases at J, with 13 bases between. This receptor was identified in a human donor with non-small cell lung cancer. Specimen: uninvolved lung tissue not adjacent to the tumor. The genes are TRBV28 and TRBJ2-7; D perhaps matches TRBD1 (5 bases). In nucleotides, the CDR3 is TGTGCCAGCAGTACAGGCGGCTCGCCCTACGAGCAGTACTTC. Its protein is CASSTGGSPYEQYF.